This T cell receptor (beta chain) was recorded in a study of cytomegalovirus exposure and HLA in healthy donors (dated 2017 in TCRdb). Background on the whole study: In an earlier analysis of around 540 of the donors, 276 Gb of sequence data and roughly 100 million unique TCR beta sequences from 150 million to 200 million T cells were reported. Donor age, sex, ethnicity and CMV serostatus were collected together with the repertoire data. A later analysis re-analyzed previously published TCR beta repertoires from approximately 670 donors and added high-resolution HLA genotyping to study TCR occurrence patterns. The study was designed to test whether signatures of past pathogen exposure could be identified by cataloging public T cell receptors. About 300 gigabases of sequencing data and 78 million or so unique TCR sequences were included in an early release covering several hundred HLA-typed donors. A later genetic analysis took genome-wide SNP genotypes for about 60% of the roughly 670 donors and used that subset as a discovery cohort. Class I and class II HLA loci were covered by the typing at four-digit resolution. The genetic ancestry cluster associated with self-reported Caucasian donors included 65% to 90% of the roughly 400 genotyped donors. An earlier analysis of approximately 630 of the donors applied high-throughput TCR beta sequencing to assess whether each TCR beta V gene segment acted as functional or pseudogenic. A separate validation cohort of over 95 different subjects was used in addition to the approximately 610-subject first cohort. Several DR-DQ haplotypes were treated as single units for association and clustering because of strong linkage in the cohort. Every repertoire in the discovery cohort had been generated on one and the same sequencing platform. High-throughput TCR immunosequencing, statistical association of individual TCRs with disease status, and machine learning were combined to predict cytomegalovirus infection status. Rather than drawing on any new phenotypic data, the later analysis identified candidate immune exposures from TCR beta sequences and the way those sequences occurred across donors. Across under 500 genotyped donors of the cohort, an average of roughly 250,000 unique TCR beta nucleotide sequences per donor were sequenced, and 15% to 20% of those sequences were non-productive. Using immunosequencing, the study profiled T cell repertoires from 500 to 800 subjects and related those repertoires to cytomegalovirus serostatus. Typing coverage differed by locus: A, B, C, DRB1 and DQB1 were typed in roughly 620-630 donors, DQA1 in approximately 520, DPA1 in 600 to 610, and DPB1 in just under 480.

Study-wide findings and limitations: For the cohort, immune exposure information was limited to CMV serostatus. A later analysis found that HLA-associated TCR beta chains were more clonally expanded and had lower generation probabilities than equally common non-associated chains. Assigning TCR associations to individual alleles was difficult when HLA alleles, especially DR and DQ, strongly co-occurred. Because HLA typing was unavailable for some donors at each locus, only the typed subset was used in association tests. The presence/absence analyses assumed that sequencing depth was roughly uniform across donors, and that assumption may not be true. In a later analysis, several top co-occurrence clusters were reported to appear linked to parvovirus B19, influenza, CMV and Epstein-Barr virus. A further reported finding was that TCR beta sequences accurately predicted the HLA-A and HLA-B alleles for most subjects in the first cohort. In a later analysis, TCR association rates were found to vary across HLA loci, with the most associated TCRs seen for DRB1 alleles and the fewest for HLA-C alleles. A later analysis found that most CMV-associated TCR beta chains appeared HLA-restricted, with HLA associations seemingly driven largely by CMV exposure. In both the original and validation cohorts, the classifier was reported to diagnose cytomegalovirus status with high specificity and sensitivity. In a later genetic analysis, a missense DCLRE1C variant was associated with V-gene and J-gene trimming of TCR beta chains, and the association was replicated in an independent cohort. The earlier analysis of about 600 of the donors excluded 15 to 20 rarely observed V segments, including chromosome 9 orphons, because counts were too low. In this cohort, only TCR beta chains were sequenced, and detectable features were limited by the absence of alpha or paired-chain data. At a false discovery rate of 0.05, a later analysis linked roughly 17,000 TCR beta sequences to specific HLA alleles. Most TCR sequences were observed very rarely across donors, whereas some public TCRs were present in many individuals. A later genetic analysis reported fewer N-insertions in productive TCRs among donors in an Asian-associated ancestry cluster than the roughly 700-donor mean. Correlated functional status among segregating V segments might be attributable to linkage disequilibrium, but an unknown experimental factor could not be ruled out. In the study, 150 to 200 TCR beta chains were listed as associated with cytomegalovirus. In an earlier analysis of some 500 of the donors, most TCR beta V segments were observed in productive rearrangements about 87% or about 30% of the time, broadly matching IMGT annotations. A cluster of highly shared sequence variants was judged likely to be a technical artifact of the sequencing pipeline. A few of the identified cytomegalovirus-associated TCR beta chains were confirmed in vitro to be specific for cytomegalovirus antigens. The authors suggested that the approach could potentially be generalized to other disease states and immunological phenotypes. Some IMGT-functional V segments, including TRBV6-2 and TRBV6-3, could not be distinguished by the 87-base-pair reads and were therefore excluded.

The library was produced with the immunoSEQ multiplex PCR assay. For the multiplex PCR, a mixture combining 60 forward primers for TCR Vbeta segments and 13 reverse primers for TCR Jbeta segments was used. The CDR3 region of rearranged TCR beta genes was amplified from genomic DNA by a multiplex PCR assay. The amplified TCR beta libraries were sequenced on the Illumina HiSeq System as 87-base-pair reads. Under the source paper's analysis protocol: In a later analysis, tens of millions of unique TCR beta chains were counted across the roughly 670 repertoires, and about 9.9 million of these chains were shared by at least two donors. To remove PCR and sequencing errors, raw reads were error-corrected and collapsed into unique sequences using a nearest-neighbor algorithm that merged closely related sequences. To assign V, D and J gene segments, CDR3 sequences were aligned to IMGT reference sequences. Each retained sequence needed at least a six-nucleotide match to both a V gene segment and a J gene segment. A rearrangement counted as productive if the CDR3 had no stop codons and remained in frame with V and J, and every other rearrangement counted as non-productive. Following IMGT convention, CDR3 was defined as the stretch from the second conserved V-encoded cysteine to the conserved J-encoded phenylalanine. Sequences without an unambiguous match to a single V gene segment were excluded from the earlier analysis of 500 to 700 of the donors. An earlier analysis of roughly 590 of the donors called V segments functional above 56.7% productive rearrangements and segregating when the between-donor standard deviation exceeded 5%. A statistical classification framework was built for diagnosing cytomegalovirus status from the catalog of TCR beta chain sequences. V and J gene assignment, in a later analysis, came from comparing TCR nucleotide sequences with IMGT/GENE-DB human TR gene sequences. In a later analysis, CDR3 sequences and most-parsimonious VDJ recombination scenarios were assigned using the TCRdist pipeline. In a later analysis, every TCR beta chain was defined by the combination of its CDR3 amino acid sequence and its V-gene family, and reads without a unique V-gene family were dropped. A later analysis removed 592 highly shared, low-generation-probability nucleotide sequences to deal with suspected cross-contamination and a sequencing artifact. A later analysis calculated a clonal expansion index for each public chain from normalized within-repertoire ranks of inferred template counts. In a later analysis, generation probabilities were computed with a VDJ recombination model fitted to out-of-frame rearrangements, and the resulting probabilities were checked against IGoR. Hypergeometric tests were used in a later analysis to score TCR-TCR, TCR-HLA and TCR-CMV co-occurrence, with a repertoire-size bias correction applied to the TCR pairs. To estimate false discovery rates, a later analysis permuted the HLA or CMV assignments 20 times. A later analysis grouped co-occurring TCRs with DBSCAN, adding TCRdist sequence similarity when clustering within HLA-allele-positive subsets. Repertoires with fewer than 30,000 or more than 120,000 public chains were left out of co-occurrence clustering, as were several repertoires with anomalous nucleotide sharing. TCRdb carries this immuneACCESS record with in-frame sequences only. Its versions omit some clonotypes, under half of them owing to an unresolved V gene in the studies checked, with the rest unexplained. V and J calls and clone size are given by that table; D and trimming were obtained from the DNA. This sample comprises a few hundred thousand clones, roughly 91% of them detected only once. Clones ranked in the top ten supply 1.7% of the sample.

With regard to this clone: It lacks a known antigen. Base qualities are not provided; no much larger clone lies one nucleotide away.

Via the germline V gene, CDR1 is MNHEY and CDR2 SVGAGI. Trimmed from V: 0 bases; trimmed from J: 1 base; junction bases lacking a gene match: 5. The CDR3 sequence holds 16 residues, the cysteine and phenylalanine included. The retained sequence is limited to the CDR3, 48 bases, with the frame set at the first base. The cohort was made up of 666 healthy bone marrow donors. At the time of sampling, all cohort members were nominally healthy, though unrecorded immune exposures were likely present. The donor was CMV seronegative and belonged to the group of approximately 320 seronegative cohort members. A peripheral blood sample was collected from each donor, and TCR beta sequencing was performed on peripheral blood mononuclear cells. Genomic DNA was extracted from the blood cell samples with the Qiagen DNeasy Blood Extraction Kit.

This receptor was obtained from a girl aged 2-9 years in good health and CMV-seronegative. The sample consisted of PBMCs. The chain uses TRBV6-5 and TRBJ2-7; a stretch of 8 junction bases matches TRBD2. The CDR3 amino acid sequence is: CASSYSREGFSYEQYF. The nucleotides read TGTGCCAGCAGTTACTCCCGGGAGGGCTTTTCCTACGAGCAGTACTTC.